This T cell receptor (beta chain) was observed in a study of blood T cell repertoires in COVID-19. Across the whole study: COVID-19 samples collected from the United States, Italy and Spain covered acute and convalescent phases. T cells, B-cell-depleted T cells, or PBMCs provided the cDNA or gDNA that served as material.

Per germline, CDR1 SGHAT and CDR2 FQNNGV. The length of the CDR3 is 14 residues. V was trimmed by 3 bases and J by 0 bases, leaving 8 bases between them. In the study's own analysis: Estimation of nucleated cell counts was performed using reference gene primer amplification. The table came from immunoSEQ multiplex PCR; TCRdb's copy has only in-frame clones and leaves some out. The V and J calls and clone size are taken from that table; D and trimming were inferred from the DNA. Among 60,000 to 80,000 clones, roughly 88% were seen once, and the ten largest hold around 3.7%. The receptor's source is a human donor in a cohort sampled during active COVID-19. The gene calls are TRBV11-2 and TRBJ1-2, with D uncertain. Sample: peripheral blood. CDR3 nucleotide sequence: TGTGCCAGCAGCTTGACTCTTTCTAACTATGGCTACACCTTC. It translates to CASSLTLSNYGYTF.